This passage covers 24 T cell receptor beta chains from one sample sequenced in a study of blood T cell repertoires in COVID-19. Libraries were prepared by immunoSEQ multiplex PCR; TCRdb keeps only in-frame clonotypes and omits some of them. This table holds a few hundred thousand clones, about 88% found once. Sequencing was done on a sample of PBMCs or T cells enriched from blood (not recorded which). The source of these receptors is a woman in her fifties or sixties who had been exposed to COVID-19.

V is TRBV6-4 and J is TRBJ1-2; 8 nucleotides match TRBD1. Germline V gene lookup returns CDR1 MRHNA and CDR2 SNTAGT. The CDR3 is made up of 14 amino acids. Losses at the gene ends were 4 bases for V and 7 bases for J; bases not matched to a gene: 8. In DNA, the CDR3 is TGTGCCAGCAGTGGACCCGGGACAGGACGTGGCTACACCTTC. It codes for CASSGPGTGRGYTF.

This clone was recorded once. The rearrangement joins TRBV5-1 to TRBJ2-3; 10 bases fit TRBD1. Germline assignment: CDR1 SGHRS and CDR2 YFSETQ. This CDR3 contains 16 residues. Germline trimming cut 4 bases from V and 2 bases from J; bases unmatched to any gene: 7. The CDR3 DNA reads as TGCGCCAGCAGCCAGGGACAGGGGTACTTCACAGATACGCAGTATTTT. It translates to CASSQGQGYFTDTQYF.

The chain couples TRBV7-2 to TRBJ1-1; no firm D call. The CDR3 loop spans 14 amino acids. CDR1 is SGHTA and CDR2 is FQGNSA in the germline V gene. Trimming shortened V by 3 bases and J by 7 bases, and 15 bases separated the two germline ends. The CDR3 sequence: CASSFSGLILEAFF. The CDR3 coding sequence is TGTGCCAGCAGCTTCTCCGGACTTATTCTTGAAGCTTTCTTT.

Concerning this clone itself: In the same sample, other DNA sequences code for this CDR3. The genes are TRBV18 and TRBJ1-1, with D hard to call. The CDR3 sequence is 14 residues long. CDR1 and CDR2 from the germline V gene are KGHSH and LQKENI. V was shortened by 3 bases and J by 0 bases, with 8 bases between the two germline ends. The CDR3 nucleotides read TGTGCCAGCTCACCGGAGAGACTGAACACTGAAGCTTTCTTT. It yields the protein CASSPERLNTEAFF.

The chain employs TRBV6-1 and TRBJ1-5; D not resolved. V was clipped by 3 bases and J by 0 bases, with 18 bases between them. CDR3 size: 18 residues. Germline V gene sequence: CDR1 MNHNS, CDR2 SASEGT. DNA of the CDR3: TGTGCCAGCAGTGATGGAGAGATCCTTGCCTATAGCAATCAGCCCCAGCATTTT. Its protein product is CASSDGEILAYSNQPQHF.

This chain joins TRBV27 and TRBJ2-7, with D perhaps matching TRBD1 (5 bases). The CDR3 is 13 residues long. Germline CDR1 reads MNHEY; CDR2 reads SMNVEV (reference sequence). Trimming cost V 5 bases and J 7 bases, with 15 bases left between them. The CDR3 is CASSRDKAGEQYF. CDR3 nucleotides: TGTGCCAGCAGTCGAGACAAGGCAGGGGAGCAGTACTTC.

Here the CDR3 DNA reads TGTGCCAGCAGCTTGCGGGTGAGTTACAATGAGCAGTTCTTC. Protein product: CASSLRVSYNEQFF. The J gene is TRBJ2-1, the V gene TRBV13; D perhaps matches TRBD2 (5 bases). V lost 3 bases and J lost 4, with 10 bases in between. Germline V gene data show CDR1 as PRHDT and CDR2 as FYEKMQ (reference sequence). The CDR3 spans 14 residues.

This sequence joins TRBV30 and TRBJ1-2, with 10 bases fitting TRBD1. The J segment lost 2 bases and the V segment lost 5 bases, leaving 5 bases of the junction unmatched. CDR1 and CDR2 (germline): GTSNPN, SVGIG (reference sequence). CDR3 length: 14 residues. CDR3 protein: CAWAGTGANYGYTF. CDR3 in DNA: TGTGCCTGGGCCGGGACAGGGGCAAACTATGGCTACACCTTC. The entire variable domain, with the rest obtained from reference TRBV30 and TRBJ1-2, is as follows: SQTIHQWPATLVQPVGSPLSLECTVEGTSNPNLYWYRQAAGRGLQLLFYSVGIGQISSEVPQNLSASRPQDRQFILSSKKLLLSDSGFYLCAWAGTGANYGYTFGSGTRLTVV.

The chain employs TRBV10-2 and TRBJ2-7; a weak D match, TRBD1 (5 bases). This CDR3 contains 13 residues. The germline gives CDR1 WSHSY, CDR2 SAAADI. V gave up 4 bases and J gave up 1 base, with 8 bases separating them. DNA for the CDR3: TGCGCCAGCAGTGGGGGCCCATCCTACGAGCAGTACTTC. This gives the protein CASSGGPSYEQYF.

The genes are TRBV7-8 and TRBJ2-5, with 9 bases matching TRBD2. The CDR3 runs to 14 residues. CDR1 and CDR2 (germline): SGHVS, FQNEAQ. Trimming cost V 5 bases and J 5 bases; bases outside gene matches: 6. This CDR3 reads CASSQTSGPETQYF. The CDR3 bases are TGTGCCAGCAGCCAGACTAGCGGACCGGAGACCCAGTACTTC.

The rearrangement joins TRBV5-4 to TRBJ2-5; 12 bases are shared with TRBD2. Germline CDR1 SGHNT, CDR2 YYREEE (reference sequence). With V trimmed by 4 bases and J by 5 bases, 9 bases remained unmatched. CDR3 length equals 16 residues. The CDR3, as DNA: TGTGCCAGCAGCGGAAGACTAGCGGGGGATTGGGAGACCCAGTACTTC. Amino acids: CASSGRLAGDWETQYF.

This clone appeared a single time. The chain is built from TRBV29-1 and TRBJ1-5; the match to TRBD1 covers 7 bases. Germline trimming cut 4 bases from V and 2 bases from J; bases unmatched to any gene: 2. CDR1 and CDR2 (germline): SQVTM, ANQGSEA. The CDR3 consists of 13 residues. In nucleotides, the CDR3 is TGCAGCGTTGGGCAGGGGGGCAATCAGCCCCAGCATTTT. Translating gives CSVGQGGNQPQHF.

A remark on this clone: Other DNA sequences within the sample encode an identical CDR3. This chain joins TRBV5-1 and TRBJ1-1; perhaps TRBD1 as D (5 bases). Trimming shortened V by 3 bases and J by 2 bases, and 8 bases separated the two germline ends. This CDR3 has 13 amino acids. The germline gives CDR1 SGHRS, CDR2 YFSETQ. CDR3 in amino acids: CASSYRLNTEAFF. CDR3 DNA sequence: TGCGCCAGCAGCTACAGGCTAAACACTGAAGCTTTCTTT. Combining the CDR3 with reference TRBV5-1 and TRBJ1-1 gives the whole variable domain KAGVTQTPRYLIKTRGQQVTLSCSPISGHRSVSWYQQTPGQGLQFLFEYFSETQRNKGNFPGRFSGRQFSNSRSEMNVSTLELGDSALYLCASSYRLNTEAFFGQGTRLTVV.

The V gene is TRBV10-3, the J gene TRBJ1-1; D uncertain. The ends were cut back, 2 bases at V and 3 bases at J, with 10 bases in the middle. The CDR3 spans 14 residues. The germline V gene has CDR1 ENHRY and CDR2 SYGVKD. This chain's CDR3 is CAISEASGYTEAFF. As DNA, the CDR3 is TGTGCCATCAGTGAGGCCAGCGGGTACACTGAAGCTTTCTTT.

This clone appeared once. This sequence joins TRBV18 and TRBJ2-7, with D maybe TRBD1 (6 bases). Trimming stripped 6 bases from V and 6 bases from J, with 15 bases between. The CDR3 is 13 residues long. Germline-derived CDR1 and CDR2 are KGHSH and LQKENI. The CDR3 spells CASSYLTGREQYF. DNA for the CDR3: TGTGCCAGCTCTTATCTTACAGGGCGCGAGCAGTACTTC.

The rearrangement joins TRBV7-8 to TRBJ2-7; a weak D match, TRBD2 (6 bases). The V gene's germline CDR1 is SGHVS and CDR2 FQNEAQ. The V end lost 8 bases, the J end lost 3 bases, and 14 bases lay between the germline ends. The CDR3 sequence is 13 residues long. The chain's CDR3 is CASRLGGFYEQYF. CDR3 nucleotides: TGTGCCAGCCGCCTAGGAGGGTTCTACGAGCAGTACTTC.

The chain links TRBV30 to TRBJ2-7; 7 nucleotides agree with TRBD1. From germline, CDR1 is GTSNPN and CDR2 SVGIG (reference sequence). Trimming took 5 bases from V and 2 from J; bases not matched to a gene: 6. CDR3 length: 13 amino acids. CDR3 DNA: TGTGCCTGGGCGGTGCAGGGGGCCTACGAGCAGTACTTC. Its translation is CAWAVQGAYEQYF.

The chain recombines TRBV6-5 with TRBJ1-1, with 10 bases that match TRBD1. The junction had 6 bases not matched to a gene; V was cut back by 7 bases and J by 7 bases. This CDR3 region has 13 residues. Germline CDR1 is MNHEY and CDR2 is SVGAGI. The CDR3 loop reads CASKWDRGGEAFF. The DNA for the CDR3 is TGTGCCAGCAAATGGGACAGGGGAGGTGAAGCTTTCTTT.

This chain uses TRBV20-1 with TRBJ1-1; no firm D call. The CDR3 spans 13 residues. Trimming took 3 bases from V and 12 from J, leaving 20 bases between them. The germline gives CDR1 DFQATT, CDR2 SNEGSKA (reference sequence). The CDR3 coding sequence is TGCAGTGCTAGTCGTGATGGAGGACGGCGTCCTTTCTTT. Its translation: CSASRDGGRRPFF.

On this clone itself: The sample holds other DNA sequences that translate to the same CDR3. The chain couples TRBV7-2 to TRBJ1-2, with a tentative D call TRBD1 (5 bases). The CDR3 totals 15 residues. Germline V lookup: CDR1 SGHTA, CDR2 FQGNSA. With 0 bases removed from V and 5 bases from J, the gap between germline ends came to 13 bases. The CDR3 protein is CASSLALGQGYGYTF. The CDR3 DNA reads TGTGCCAGCAGCTTAGCGCTGGGGCAAGGGTATGGCTACACCTTC.

The chain recombines TRBV11-2 with TRBJ1-2; possible D gene TRBD1, 6 bases. The CDR3 is 15 amino acids. The ends were cut back, 0 bases at V and 8 bases at J, with 16 bases in the middle. Germline-derived CDR1 and CDR2 are SGHAT and FQNNGV. The CDR3 DNA reads TGTGCCAGCAGCTTAGATCGATTTGGGCAGGGGGGCTACACCTTC. Translated: CASSLDRFGQGGYTF.

The chain joins TRBV12-3 or TRBV12-4 to TRBJ1-1; D is ambiguous. There are 13 residues in the CDR3. The V and J ends lost 3 bases and 1 base respectively, with 6 bases between them. The chain's CDR3 is CASSFVGNTEAFF. CDR3 sequence (DNA): TGTGCCAGCAGTTTCGTCGGGAACACTGAAGCTTTCTTT.

This rearrangement joins TRBV27 to TRBJ1-2, with a possible D match to TRBD1 (6 bases). The V gene lost 3 bases and the J gene lost 5 bases, with 16 bases spanning the gap. Germline CDR1 and CDR2: MNHEY and SMNVEV (reference sequence). This CDR3 has 15 amino acids. The CDR3 loop is CASSLGRGAIYGYTF. Written as DNA, the CDR3 is TGTGCCAGCAGTTTGGGGCGGGGGGCTATTTATGGCTACACCTTC.

This clone occurred a few times. V and J are TRBV3-1 (or the pseudogene TRBV3-2) and TRBJ2-7, with D tentatively TRBD2 (5 bases). This CDR3 has 15 residues. Trimming removed 1 base at V and 0 bases at J, with 10 bases between. The germline gives CDR1 LGHDT, CDR2 YNNKEL (reference sequence). This CDR3 reads CASSQGLSGSYEQYF. Written as DNA, the CDR3 is TGTGCCAGCAGCCAAGGCTTGAGCGGCTCCTACGAGCAGTACTTC.